This TCR beta chain was recovered during a study of cytomegalovirus exposure and HLA in healthy donors. This clone was seen a handful of times. Other DNA sequences in this sample translate to the same CDR3. TCRdb keeps only in-frame clones here, not all; method: immunoSEQ multiplex PCR. The sample shows about 73,000 clones, about 94% of them seen only once. CDR1 MNHEY and CDR2 SMNVEV come from the germline V gene (reference sequence). The CDR3 consists of 14 residues. Between the trimmed V and J ends, which lost 3 bases and 2 bases, there was a span of 7 bases. The sample consisted of PBMCs. The receptor's source is a young woman in good health and CMV-seronegative. The gene calls are TRBV27 and TRBJ1-4, with D unresolved. The CDR3 nucleotides read TGTGCCAGCAGTTTCAGGCGCACTAATGAAAAACTGTTTTTT. This codes for CASSFRRTNEKLFF.